The 26 T cell receptor beta chains below were found in one sample sequenced in a study of vaccination effects on CD4 cells after COVID-19. The antigens of these receptors remain unknown. Repertoires were generated with immunoSEQ multiplex PCR, while TCRdb's copy carries only in-frame clones and drops some. The sample holds 50,000 to 70,000 clones, around 80% seen once. After less than 11 days in culture, the CD4+ T cells were isolated. Each participant was given two doses of one vaccine (BNT162b2 or mRNA-1273). The source material was CD4+ T cells from PBMCs cultured without peptide, sampled after COVID-19 vaccination. The receptors were sampled from a human donor who received a COVID-19 vaccine.

The rearrangement uses TRBV5-1 and TRBJ2-3; no clear D. Trimming cost V 0 bases and J 5 bases, with 1 base left between them. CDR1 SGHRS and CDR2 YFSETQ come from the germline V gene. The CDR3 spans 11 residues. This CDR3 reads CASSLEDTQYF. For the CDR3, the DNA is TGCGCCAGCAGCTTGGAAGATACGCAGTATTTT.

The J gene is TRBJ1-6, the V gene TRBV9, with 7 bases identical to TRBD1. Looked up from germline, CDR1 is SGDLS and CDR2 is YYNGEE. The CDR3 has 15 amino acids. The trim removed 4 bases at V and 6 bases at J, leaving 7 bases unmatched. In nucleotides, the CDR3 is TGTGCCAGCAGCACTACCTGGGACAGTAATTCACCCCTCCACTTT. The encoded protein is CASSTTWDSNSPLHF.

This clone appeared a few times. The chain is built from TRBV9 and TRBJ2-2, with TRBD2 matching 9 bases. The CDR3 sequence is 18 residues long. Per germline, CDR1 SGDLS and CDR2 YYNGEE. V dropped 0 bases and J dropped 4; count of bases not matched to a gene: 10. For the CDR3, the DNA is TGTGCCAGCAGCGTAGAGGGTGTAGCGGGGGCGGGCACCGGGGAGCTGTTTTTT. Amino acids: CASSVEGVAGAGTGELFF.

The chain combines TRBV2 with TRBJ1-5, with D uncertain. The germline V gene encodes CDR1 SNHLY and CDR2 FYNNEI. Trimming removed 3 bases at V and 1 base at J, with 4 bases between. The CDR3 spans 13 residues. In DNA, the CDR3 is TGTGCCAGCAGTGATGACAGCAATCAGCCCCAGCATTTT. It translates to CASSDDSNQPQHF.

The chain is built from TRBV4-3 and TRBJ2-3; tentatively, D is TRBD1 (6 bases). Deletions cut 1 base from V and 8 bases from J, with 13 bases between. CDR3 size: 14 residues. Germline V CDR1 and CDR2: LGHNA, YSLEER. The CDR3 DNA reads TGCGCCAGCAGCCAAGCGACAGCACAGGGTACGCAGTATTTT. Protein product: CASSQATAQGTQYF.

The chain combines TRBV5-1 with TRBJ2-3; D may be TRBD2 (6 bases). The CDR3 sequence is 14 residues long. Looked up from germline, CDR1 is SGHRS and CDR2 is YFSETQ. The V and J ends lost 4 bases and 2 bases respectively, with 11 bases between them. The CDR3 nucleotides read TGCGCCAGCAGCCCCCGGGGGTACACAGATACGCAGTATTTT. Translated, it gives CASSPRGYTDTQYF.

The table lists this clone with a few counts. The chain's CDR3 is CASSQADTEAFF. The DNA for the CDR3 is TGTGCCAGCTCACAAGCCGACACTGAAGCTTTCTTT. The chain couples TRBV18 to TRBJ1-1; no firm D call. This CDR3 has 12 amino acids. Germline V gene sequence: CDR1 KGHSH, CDR2 LQKENI. Trimming took 4 bases from V and 3 from J, leaving 6 bases between them.

This chain joins TRBV18 and TRBJ2-7, with TRBD1 matching over 7 bases. The CDR3 is 14 residues long. Germline V gene data show CDR1 as KGHSH and CDR2 as LQKENI. Unmatched junction bases numbered 4, after V lost 1 base and J lost 4 bases. The CDR3 coding sequence is TGTGCCAGCTCACCACGAGACAGGGAGTACGAGCAGTACGTC. This gives the protein CASSPRDREYEQYV.

The J gene is TRBJ1-1, the V gene TRBV6-6; the D is unclear. The length of the CDR3 is 14 residues. In germline, CDR1 is MNHNY, CDR2 SVGAGI (reference sequence). V lost 5 bases and J 4 bases, leaving 14 bases between the germline ends. CDR3 in amino acids: CASSAESWVTEAFF. The CDR3 DNA follows: TGTGCCAGCAGTGCGGAGAGTTGGGTCACTGAAGCTTTCTTT.

This clone was recorded only once. This rearrangement joins TRBV10-3 to TRBJ2-6; D is perhaps TRBD1 or TRBD2 (5 bases each). The V and J ends lost 3 bases and 0 bases respectively, with 15 bases between them. Germline V lookup: CDR1 ENHRY, CDR2 SYGVKD. This CDR3 region has 18 residues. The CDR3 nucleotides are TGTGCCATCAGTGATGGGGGTCGGCGAACCTCTGGGGCCAACGTCCTGACTTTC. This gives the protein CAISDGGRRTSGANVLTF.

The V call is TRBV6-5, the J call TRBJ2-7; 7 bases line up with TRBD1. Germline V lookup: CDR1 MNHEY, CDR2 SVGAGI. V shed 11 bases and J 3 bases; nucleotides not matched to a gene: 10. The CDR3 has 13 amino acids. CDR3 DNA sequence: TGTGCCGCCGCGAGGGACAGACTCTACGAGCAGTACGTC. Protein product: CAAARDRLYEQYV.

This sequence joins TRBV7-9 and TRBJ2-1, with D uncertain. With 2 bases removed from V and 9 bases from J, the gap between germline ends came to 5 bases. The germline gives CDR1 SEHNR, CDR2 FQNEAQ (reference sequence). This CDR3 is built from 11 residues. CDR3 in DNA: TGTGCCAGCAGCTTAACAACTGAGCAGTTCTTC. This encodes CASSLTTEQFF. Drawing the rest from reference TRBV7-9 and TRBJ2-1, the complete variable domain is DTGVSQNPRHKITKRGQNVTFRCDPISEHNRLYWYRQTLGQGPEFLTYFQNEAQLEKSRLLSDRFSAERPKGSFSTLEIQRTEQGDSAMYLCASSLTTEQFFGPGTRLTVL.

This rearrangement joins TRBV10-3 to TRBJ2-7, with TRBD2 identical over 7 bases. Germline trimming cut 4 bases from V and 6 bases from J; bases unmatched to any gene: 9. Germline CDR1 reads ENHRY; CDR2 reads SYGVKD. This CDR3 contains 14 residues. The CDR3 coding sequence is TGTGCCATCAGTGGGGTAGGCGGGGGAGGCGAGCAGTACGTC. Translating it yields CAISGVGGGGEQYV.

V usage is TRBV28 and J usage is TRBJ2-1, with TRBD2 identical over 12 bases. Germline CDR1 reads MDHEN; CDR2 reads SYDVKM. The CDR3 contains 13 residues. V shed 2 bases, J shed 15 bases, and the junction held 5 bases outside the gene matches. This chain's CDR3 is CASSLLAGGNLFF. In nucleotides, the CDR3 is TGTGCCAGCAGTTTACTAGCGGGGGGGAATTTGTTCTTC. Filled out from reference TRBV28 and TRBJ2-1, the complete variable domain reads DVKVTQSSRYLVKRTGEKVFLECVQDMDHENMFWYRQDPGLGLRLIYFSYDVKMKEKGDIPEGYSVSREKKERFSLILESASTNQTSMYLCASSLLAGGNLFFGPGTRLTVL.

The chain carries TRBV6-1 and TRBJ1-5; unclear D gene. V lost 2 bases and J 4 bases, leaving 6 bases between the germline ends. CDR1 and CDR2 (germline): MNHNS, SASEGT. CDR3 length: 13 residues. The CDR3: CASSELQNQPQHF. The CDR3 DNA follows: TGTGCCAGCAGTGAATTACAGAATCAGCCCCAGCATTTT.

The chain's CDR3 is CASSEWRAQAGELFF. The CDR3 DNA follows: TGTGCCAGCAGTGAATGGAGGGCGCAGGCCGGGGAGCTGTTTTTT. J is TRBJ2-2 and V is TRBV6-1, with a possible D match to TRBD2 (6 bases). The CDR3 is made up of 15 amino acids. Germline assignment: CDR1 MNHNS and CDR2 SASEGT. Deletions cut 2 bases from V and 6 bases from J, with 13 bases between.

The gene calls are TRBV12-3 or TRBV12-4 and TRBJ1-1; no clear D gene. V lost 2 bases and J lost 6, with 4 bases in between. CDR3 size: 11 residues. CDR3 region: CASSLTSEAFF. CDR3 bases: TGTGCCAGCAGTTTAACTTCTGAAGCTTTCTTT.

This clone was found once. The chain carries TRBV15 and TRBJ1-2; 11 bases line up with TRBD1. V dropped 3 bases and J dropped 4; count of bases not matched to a gene: 4. This CDR3 contains 15 residues. CDR1 is LNHNV and CDR2 is YYDKDF in the germline V gene (reference sequence). The CDR3 here is CATSRGTGGGYGYTF. As DNA, the CDR3 is TGTGCCACCAGCAGGGGGACAGGGGGGGGCTATGGCTACACCTTC.

This clone was counted a single time. The gene calls are TRBV6-5 and TRBJ2-5, with unresolved D. This CDR3 is built from 13 residues. The V end was cut by 6 bases, the J end by 0 bases, with 8 bases between. Per germline, CDR1 MNHEY and CDR2 SVGAGI. For the CDR3, the DNA is TGTGCCAGCAGGGCCGGGCACCAAGAGACCCAGTACTTC. Its protein is CASRAGHQETQYF.

This chain uses TRBV2 with TRBJ2-5; TRBD1 matches at 10 bases. V trimming: 6 bases; J trimming: 0 bases; junction bases outside the gene matches: 4. The CDR3 consists of 15 residues. Germline loops: CDR1 SNHLY, CDR2 FYNNEI. CDR3 sequence reads: CASRMDRGYQETQYF. CDR3 DNA: TGTGCCAGCAGAATGGACAGGGGGTACCAAGAGACCCAGTACTTC. Full variable domain (remainder filled in from reference TRBV2 and TRBJ2-5): EPEVTQTPSHQVTQMGQEVILRCVPISNHLYFYWYRQILGQKVEFLVSFYNNEISEKSEIFDDQFSVERPDGSNFTLKIRSTKLEDSAMYFCASRMDRGYQETQYFGPGTRLLVL.

The chain links TRBV4-1 to TRBJ1-2; no reliable D call. The germline V and J ends were trimmed by 2 bases and 8 bases, with 12 bases remaining between them. The CDR3 extends over 13 amino acids. CDR1 and CDR2 (germline): MGHRA, YSYEKL. This chain's CDR3 is CASSQHGFWGYTF. The CDR3 DNA follows: TGCGCCAGCAGCCAACACGGCTTCTGGGGCTACACCTTC.

The V and J genes are TRBV5-1 and TRBJ2-3; 13 bases are shared with TRBD2. The CDR3 is 15 residues long. Germline values: CDR1 SGHRS, CDR2 YFSETQ. Germline trimming cut 4 bases from V and 4 bases from J; bases unmatched to any gene: 3. The chain's CDR3 is CASSRGLAGSDTQYF. Written as DNA, the CDR3 is TGCGCCAGCAGCCGGGGACTAGCGGGGTCAGATACGCAGTATTTT. Filled out from reference TRBV5-1 and TRBJ2-3, the complete variable domain reads KAGVTQTPRYLIKTRGQQVTLSCSPISGHRSVSWYQQTPGQGLQFLFEYFSETQRNKGNFPGRFSGRQFSNSRSEMNVSTLELGDSALYLCASSRGLAGSDTQYFGPGTRLTVL.

V usage is TRBV5-1 and J usage is TRBJ1-3; TRBD1 might be the D (5 bases). The CDR3 extends over 15 amino acids. Per the germline V gene, CDR1 is SGHRS and CDR2 is YFSETQ. V was clipped by 0 bases and J by 0 bases, with 7 bases between them. CDR3 region: CASSLDRTSGNTIYF. As DNA, the CDR3 is TGCGCCAGCAGCTTGGACAGGACCTCTGGAAACACCATATATTTT.

In this sample, this clone turned up a few times. This CDR3 is CASSFPQGGFEKLFF. CDR3 in DNA: TGTGCCAGCAGCTTTCCCCAGGGCGGCTTTGAAAAACTGTTTTTT. The chain combines TRBV7-2 with TRBJ1-4, with a tentative D call TRBD1 (5 bases). V lost 3 bases and J 7 bases, leaving 15 bases between the germline ends. CDR1 and CDR2 from the germline V gene are SGHTA and FQGNSA. This CDR3 comprises 15 residues. Combining the CDR3 with reference TRBV7-2 and TRBJ1-4 gives the whole variable domain GAGVSQSPSNKVTEKGKDVELRCDPISGHTALYWYRQSLGQGLEFLIYFQGNSAPDKSGLPSDRFSAERTGGSVSTLTIQRTQQEDSAVYLCASSFPQGGFEKLFFGSGTQLSVL.

This clone appeared once. This chain uses TRBV5-1 with TRBJ2-1; D ambiguous. This CDR3 region has 14 residues. Germline V gene sequence: CDR1 SGHRS, CDR2 YFSETQ. Trimming shortened V by 2 bases and J by 6 bases, and 12 bases separated the two germline ends. CDR3 nucleotides: TGCGCCAGCAGCTTTATCAGTAGCACCAATGAGCAGTTCTTC. It yields the protein CASSFISSTNEQFF. Full variable domain (rest looked up from reference TRBV5-1 and TRBJ2-1): KAGVTQTPRYLIKTRGQQVTLSCSPISGHRSVSWYQQTPGQGLQFLFEYFSETQRNKGNFPGRFSGRQFSNSRSEMNVSTLELGDSALYLCASSFISSTNEQFFGPGTRLTVL.

This clone was counted only a few times. In DNA form, the CDR3 reads TGTGCCAGCAGTTTCTCTGCGGGGTTGGGTTCCTATAATTCACCCCTCCACTTT. Translation gives CASSFSAGLGSYNSPLHF. The chain has TRBV28 and TRBJ1-6, with no clear D. CDR1 is MDHEN and CDR2 is SYDVKM in the germline V gene. V was trimmed by 3 bases and J by 1 base, leaving 16 bases between them. The CDR3 runs 18 residues.